One sample yielded the 11 T cell receptor beta chains listed below, sequenced in a study of blood T cell repertoires in COVID-19. The assay was immunoSEQ multiplex PCR, and TCRdb's table has in-frame clones only and misses some. The table lists more than 85,000 clones, just under 95% of them singletons. Input material: peripheral blood. These TCRs come from a man between 70 and 80 years old with acute or convalescent COVID-19.

This chain joins TRBV9 and TRBJ2-7; 7 nucleotides align to TRBD2. CDR1 and CDR2 from the germline V gene are SGDLS and YYNGEE. The CDR3 has 16 residues. Losses at the gene ends were 4 bases for V and 5 bases for J; bases not matched to a gene: 15. The CDR3 coding sequence is TGTGCCAGCAGCCCCGCCGATTGGGCGGGAGCAGACGAGCAGTACTTC. Protein sequence: CASSPADWAGADEQYF.

This chain connects TRBV6-1 to TRBJ1-6, with TRBD1 as a possible D gene (6 bases). Germline-derived CDR1 and CDR2 are MNHNS and SASEGT. CDR3 size: 17 residues. V was shortened by 2 bases and J by 5 bases, with 16 bases between the two germline ends. Here the CDR3 reads CASSENLGGANNSPLHF. CDR3 DNA sequence: TGTGCCAGCAGTGAAAACCTGGGGGGGGCTAATAATTCACCCCTCCACTTT.

The table lists this clone with a few counts. The rearrangement joins TRBV7-3 to TRBJ2-3; a weak D match, TRBD1 (6 bases). The germline V and J ends were trimmed by 5 bases and 3 bases, with 12 bases remaining between them. CDR3 size: 14 residues. CDR1 is SGHTA and CDR2 is FQGTGA in the germline V gene. CDR3 sequence reads: CASSPGTQTDTQYF. The DNA of the CDR3 is TGTGCCAGCAGCCCAGGGACACAGACAGATACGCAGTATTTT.

The V and J genes are TRBV6-2 or TRBV6-3 and TRBJ2-7, with D tentatively TRBD2 (5 bases). V lost 5 bases and J 1 base, leaving 15 bases between the germline ends. Germline V lookup: CDR1 MNHEY, CDR2 SVGEGT. The CDR3 loop spans 15 amino acids. The CDR3 coding sequence is TGTGCCAGCAGTCGACCCAGGCGGGCATCCTACGAGCAGTACTTC. This codes for CASSRPRRASYEQYF.

The chain links TRBV5-1 to TRBJ1-5; 8 bases line up with TRBD1. V was clipped by 4 bases and J by 5 bases; unmatched bases: 5. The CDR3 covers 14 residues. CDR1 SGHRS and CDR2 YFSETQ come from the germline V gene. The CDR3 sequence is CASSLTGGDQPQHF. CDR3 DNA: TGCGCCAGCAGCCTAACAGGGGGAGATCAGCCCCAGCATTTT. Full variable domain (remainder filled in from reference TRBV5-1 and TRBJ1-5): KAGVTQTPRYLIKTRGQQVTLSCSPISGHRSVSWYQQTPGQGLQFLFEYFSETQRNKGNFPGRFSGRQFSNSRSEMNVSTLELGDSALYLCASSLTGGDQPQHFGDGTRLSIL.

To note about this clone: One end of the junction fails to match germline, which may point to a read error. The CDR3 DNA sequence: TGTGCCAGCAGACAAGGGGCCTCTGGAAACACCATATATTTT. The encoded protein is CASRQGASGNTIYF. The chain has TRBV14 and TRBJ1-3, with a tentative D call TRBD1 (5 bases). The CDR3 sequence is 14 residues long. Germline V gene data show CDR1 as SGHDN and CDR2 as FVKESK.

This clone was seen just once. The genes are TRBV18 and TRBJ2-3; 10 nucleotides match TRBD1. Germline V lookup: CDR1 KGHSH, CDR2 LQKENI. This CDR3 has 14 amino acids. With 5 bases clipped from V and 6 bases from J, the junction kept 5 bases outside the gene matches. The CDR3: CASSATGGADTQYF. CDR3 DNA: TGTGCCAGCTCAGCGACAGGGGGCGCGGATACGCAGTATTTT. The variable domain in full, completed from reference TRBV18 and TRBJ2-3, reads NAGVMQNPRHLVRRRGQEARLRCSPMKGHSHVYWYRQLPEEGLKFMVYLQKENIIDESGMPKERFSAEFPKEGPSILRIQQVVRGDSAAYFCASSATGGADTQYFGPGTRLTVL.

V usage is TRBV3-1 (or the pseudogene TRBV3-2) and J usage is TRBJ2-1; no reliable D call. Trimming removed 0 bases at V and 6 bases at J, with 9 bases between. The CDR3 runs to 14 residues. Germline V lookup: CDR1 LGHDT, CDR2 YNNKEL (reference sequence). The CDR3 nucleotides are TGTGCCAGCAGCCAAGAGGGCGCTCCCAATGAGCAGTTCTTC. It encodes CASSQEGAPNEQFF.

This sequence joins TRBV6-1 and TRBJ1-2; D not resolved. Trimming cost V 3 bases and J 6 bases, with 5 bases left between them. The CDR3 spans 11 residues. The germline gives CDR1 MNHNS, CDR2 SASEGT. The CDR3 is CASSEAHGYTF. CDR3 nucleotides: TGTGCCAGCAGTGAGGCCCATGGCTACACCTTC.

The chain carries TRBV6-6 and TRBJ2-7; 9 bases are shared with TRBD1. The V gene's germline CDR1 is MNHNY and CDR2 SVGAGI (reference sequence). The length of the CDR3 is 14 residues. The V segment lost 4 bases and the J segment 5 bases; nucleotides outside the gene matches: 6. CDR3 residues: CASSSGGQGNEQYF. The DNA of the CDR3 is TGTGCCAGCAGTTCGGGGGGACAGGGTAACGAGCAGTACTTC.

The chain employs TRBV3-1 (or the pseudogene TRBV3-2) and TRBJ1-5; 8 positions agree with TRBD1. Trimming removed 0 bases from V and 7 bases from J; junction bases left unmatched: 11. The CDR3 is made up of 17 amino acids. Per the germline V gene, CDR1 is LGHDT and CDR2 is YNNKEL (reference sequence). CDR3 protein: CASSQDSLGQGRQPQHF. CDR3 in DNA: TGTGCCAGCAGCCAAGATTCCCTAGGACAGGGTAGGCAGCCCCAGCATTTT.